Sequencing of this T cell receptor (beta chain) was carried out in a study of graft-versus-host responses after intestinal transplantation. Study-level background: Recipients underwent multivisceral, liver-intestinal, or isolated intestinal transplants. For approximately three years after anti-thymocyte globulin induction, all recipients took tacrolimus and steroids.

Note on this clone: Antigen: not known.

Study-wide findings and caveats: Some patients had graft-donor T cell macrochimerism, and their allografts showed high graft-versus-host to host-versus-graft clonal ratios. Peak levels of circulating GvH clones tracked with early post-transplant HvG declines.

Data came from immunoSEQ multiplex PCR; TCRdb stores just in-frame clones and leaves some out. The sample consists of tens of thousands of clones, around 85% of them appearing once. The sample in question was unstimulated CD4+ T cells sorted from spleen or lymph node cells, obtained before transplant. The clonotype was recovered from a human donor who was the organ donor for an intestinal transplant.

For the CDR3, the DNA is TGTGCCAGCAGCCGGGGCCCAGGGGCGAGCACAGATACGCAGTATTTT. Translation gives CASSRGPGASTDTQYF. V usage is TRBV5-4 and J usage is TRBJ2-3, with D possibly TRBD1 on 6 matching bases. CDR3 length: 16 amino acids. Trimming took 4 bases from V and 0 from J, leaving 15 bases between them. CDR1 and CDR2 (germline): SGHNT, YYREEE (reference sequence).